This T cell receptor (beta chain) is drawn from a study of blood T cells in healthy people across ages. On this clonotype: Antigen: not known.

Findings of the study overall: The CMV status of each donor remained undetermined, and this could have confounded shifts in expanded clonotypes. Calculation of diversity from one million T cells yielded estimates considered to be underestimates.

The donors, aged roughly 6 to 90, were healthy Caucasians from Russia. Sample-barcoded 5' priming and a J-beta primer mix drove a second PCR of roughly 6 to 12 cycles. TCRdb re-called the 5' RACE reads through MiXCR, storing one row per CDR3 protein. Altogether about a million distinct CDR3 sequences are present, just over 50% being singletons, with the ten largest covering 20% to 25%. CDR3 length equals 15 residues. The germline V gene has CDR1 MNHEY and CDR2 SVGEGT. V was pared by 0 bases and J by 1 base, with 6 bases between. This TCR was recovered from a woman aged 60 to 75 in good health. Sequences were obtained from blood. This chain links TRBV6-2 or TRBV6-3 with TRBJ2-2; D gene uncertain. The CDR3 region is CASSYSPGNTGELFF. The CDR3 DNA sequence: TGTGCCAGCAGTTACTCCCCAGGGAACACCGGGGAGCTGTTTTTT.